What follows are 8 T cell receptor beta chains derived from one specimen sequenced in a study of shared clonotypes between healthy human individuals. Naive CD8 cells comprised CD45RO-negative, CCR7-positively selected cells, excluding terminally differentiated effector memory CD45RA+ cells. Using immunoSEQ multiplex PCR, the repertoire was profiled, and TCRdb retains in-frame clones only, with some absent. The table lists about 1,800,000 clones, approximately 94% of them singletons, with 1.2% in the top ten. Material for sequencing was naive CD8+ T cells sorted from blood. The receptors originated from a man between 18 and 35 years old in good health.

The chain links TRBV30 to TRBJ2-1, with D uncertain. V was shortened by 5 bases and J by 4 bases, with 12 bases between the two germline ends. This CDR3 has 13 residues. CDR1 GTSNPN and CDR2 SVGIG come from the germline V gene (reference sequence). The CDR3 sequence: CAWVVGFYNEQFF. The CDR3 DNA reads as TGTGCCTGGGTGGTCGGGTTTTACAATGAGCAGTTCTTC.

This chain joins TRBV7-8 and TRBJ1-4; the match to TRBD1 covers 9 bases. This CDR3 region has 15 residues. From germline, CDR1 is SGHVS and CDR2 FQNEAQ. V lost 3 bases and J lost 8; bases outside the gene matches: 7. The CDR3 region is CASSFGQGNLEKLFF. CDR3 sequence (DNA): TGTGCCAGCAGCTTCGGACAGGGGAATCTAGAAAAACTGTTTTTT.

The chain links TRBV6-6 to TRBJ1-3; D remains unclear. The CDR3 has 14 residues. CDR1 is MNHNY, CDR2 SVGAGI, per germline (reference sequence). V gave up 0 bases and J gave up 8 bases, with 11 bases separating them. This chain's CDR3 is CASSYSEGIDTIYF. CDR3 in DNA: TGTGCCAGCAGTTACTCAGAAGGGATAGACACCATATATTTT.

The J gene is TRBJ2-7, the V gene TRBV2; no reliable D call. Germline lookup yields CDR1 SNHLY and CDR2 FYNNEI. V gave up 6 bases and J gave up 7 bases, with 10 bases separating them. The CDR3 loop spans 11 amino acids. The CDR3 sequence: CASRYRPEQYF. As DNA, the CDR3 is TGTGCCAGCAGGTACCGACCTGAGCAGTACTTC.

About this clone itself: The sample contains more than one DNA sequence encoding this CDR3. The chain is built from TRBV30 and TRBJ1-2; D not resolved. Germline V CDR1 and CDR2: GTSNPN, SVGIG (reference sequence). Trimming cost V 0 bases and J 5 bases, with 4 bases left between them. CDR3 length equals 11 residues. The CDR3 protein is CAWSVGYGYTF. DNA of the CDR3: TGTGCCTGGAGTGTCGGTTATGGCTACACCTTC.

The gene calls are TRBV7-9 and TRBJ2-7, with TRBD1 identical over 9 bases. The V and J ends lost 4 bases and 3 bases, in that order; junction bases with no gene match: 1. The CDR3 spans 13 residues. Germline V CDR1 and CDR2: SEHNR, FQNEAQ (reference sequence). CDR3 sequence reads: CASSWTGVYEQYF. DNA for the CDR3: TGTGCCAGCAGCTGGACAGGGGTCTACGAGCAGTACTTC.

Remarks on this clone: Other DNA sequences in the sample encode the same CDR3. The chain joins TRBV11-2 to TRBJ2-7; D remains ambiguous. The CDR3 is 13 amino acids. Germline V gives CDR1 SGHAT, CDR2 FQNNGV. Between the trimmed V and J ends, which lost 1 base and 3 bases, there was a span of 7 bases. CDR3 nucleotide sequence: TGTGCCAGCAGCTTAGTTCGCGACTACGAGCAGTACTTC. Residues: CASSLVRDYEQYF. Looking up the rest from reference TRBV11-2 and TRBJ2-7 gives the full variable domain: EAGVAQSPRYKIIEKRQSVAFWCNPISGHATLYWYQQILGQGPKLLIQFQNNGVVDDSQLPKDRFSAERLKGVDSTLKIQPAKLEDSAVYLCASSLVRDYEQYFGPGTRLTVT.

The chain has TRBV5-4 and TRBJ1-5, with 8 bases matching TRBD1. CDR1 is SGHNT, CDR2 YYREEE, per germline (reference sequence). With V trimmed by 3 bases and J by 7 bases, 3 bases remained unmatched. The CDR3 runs to 13 residues. CDR3 sequence: CASSSGGEQPQHF. The CDR3 coding sequence is TGTGCCAGCAGCTCAGGGGGCGAGCAGCCCCAGCATTTT.